This TCR beta chain was recorded in a study of metastatic and nonmetastatic thyroid tumors. Study context: The study looked at repertoires side by side in blood and in tumor or nodule tissue from malignant and benign thyroid patients.

TCRdb called clones again from the PCR reads with MiXCR. Of roughly 40,000 clones in the sample, roughly 12% are singletons; the top ten hold about 10%. In this sample, this clone turned up many times. Not a single patient had been given any form of treatment at any point before undergoing thyroid surgery. The CDR3 is 16 amino acids. V lost 4 bases to trimming and J lost 4 bases, with 17 bases between them. CDR1 is MDHEN and CDR2 is SYDVKM in the germline V gene. This chain connects TRBV28 to TRBJ1-5; no definite D call. The sequence was collected from a male donor with papillary thyroid cancer or a benign thyroid nodule (not recorded which). Some clones in this sample may be carry-over from other donors' samples. The sample consisted of blood. The CDR3 loop is CASSSPEGTGNQPQHF. The CDR3 nucleotides read TGTGCCAGCAGTTCCCCTGAAGGTACGGGGAATCAGCCCCAGCATTTT.